This TCR beta chain was recovered during a study of breast tumors, draining lymph nodes, adjacent tissues. General study findings and limits: Tumor repertoires ranked between lymph nodes and nontumor tissue in diversity, with V and J gene preferences. Luminal-like breast cancer showed significantly greater tumor-nontumor repertoire similarity than basal-like breast cancer did.

The lymph nodes were axillary draining lymph nodes from breast cancer patients. Each CDR3 protein is one row after TCRdb ran MiXCR on the multiplex PCR reads. Among under 85,000 distinct CDR3 sequences, about 21% were seen once, and the ten largest hold about 2.2%. This clonotype was found many times. Antigen: not known. The TCR was taken from a female donor with breast cancer. Some clones in this sample may be carry-over from other donors' samples. Input material: axillary lymph node tissue.

The chain's CDR3 is CASSPTSGRSQYF. CDR3 bases: TGTGCCAGCAGCCCAACTAGCGGGAGGTCGCAGTATTTT. The chain couples TRBV12-3 or TRBV12-4 to TRBJ2-3; the match to TRBD2 covers 12 bases. V lost 6 bases, J lost 10 bases, and 5 bases stayed unmatched. The CDR3 runs 13 residues.